This T cell receptor beta chain was documented in a study of blood T cell repertoires in COVID-19. Overall study: There were acute and convalescent COVID-19 samples, and they came from the United States, Italy and Spain.

V was clipped by 4 bases and J by 1 base, with 18 bases between them. The CDR3 is made up of 16 amino acids. Germline lookup yields CDR1 SGHNT and CDR2 YYREEE (reference sequence). Repertoires were generated with immunoSEQ multiplex PCR, while TCRdb's copy carries only in-frame clones and drops some. The sample contains 80,000 or so clones, about 70% of which appear only once. The chain combines TRBV5-4 with TRBJ2-7; the D gene is possibly TRBD2 (7 bases). This TCR was sampled from a man aged 45-65 years with active or convalescent COVID-19. The sequencing input was peripheral blood. The CDR3 loop is CASSDPGGLRSYEQYF. The CDR3 DNA follows: TGTGCCAGCAGCGACCCGGGGGGCTTAAGGTCCTACGAGCAGTACTTC.